There are a few counts of the clone carrying this T cell receptor (beta chain). The sample is drawn from a study of T cells after yellow fever vaccination. V lost 4 bases and J lost 0, with 10 bases in between. This CDR3 is built from 16 residues. The V gene's germline CDR1 is LNHDA and CDR2 SQIVND (reference sequence). TCRdb re-called the 5' RACE reads with MiXCR, one entry per CDR3 protein. In the table there are 100,000 to 150,000 distinct CDR3 sequences, about 7% of which are singletons. Source: CD4+ T cells sorted from PBMCs, taken 10 to 11 days after the first yellow fever vaccination. The J gene is TRBJ2-6, the V gene TRBV19; D might be TRBD2 (5 bases). The TCR was taken from a young man who received the YFV17D yellow fever vaccine. CDR3 nucleotides: TGTGCCAGTAGTACGCGGGCGACCTCTGGGGCCAACGTCCTGACTTTC. Translated, it gives CASSTRATSGANVLTF.